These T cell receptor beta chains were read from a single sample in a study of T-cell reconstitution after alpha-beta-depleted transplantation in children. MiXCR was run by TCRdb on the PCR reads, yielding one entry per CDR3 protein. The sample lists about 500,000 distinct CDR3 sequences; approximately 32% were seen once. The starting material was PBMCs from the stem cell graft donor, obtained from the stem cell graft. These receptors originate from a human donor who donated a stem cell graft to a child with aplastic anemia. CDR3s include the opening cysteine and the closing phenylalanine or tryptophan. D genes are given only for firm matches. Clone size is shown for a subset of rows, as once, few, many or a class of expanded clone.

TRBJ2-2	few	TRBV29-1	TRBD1	CSAGGQGAGELFF	TGCAGCGCTGGGGGACAGGGGGCCGGGGAGCTGTTTTTT
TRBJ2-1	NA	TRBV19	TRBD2	CASRTSGYSYNEQFF	TGTGCCAGCCGGACTAGCGGCTATTCCTACAATGAGCAGTTCTTC
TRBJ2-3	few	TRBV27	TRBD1	CASRGTGRPDTQYF	TGTGCCAGCAGGGGGACAGGGAGGCCAGATACGCAGTATTTT
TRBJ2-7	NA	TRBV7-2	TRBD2	CASSQRLAGAILNEQYF	TGTGCCAGCAGCCAGCGACTAGCGGGAGCCATCCTTAACGAGCAGTACTTC
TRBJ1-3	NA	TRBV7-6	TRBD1	CASSLPRTGSSGNTIYF	TGTGCCAGCAGCTTACCCAGGACAGGGAGCTCTGGAAACACCATATATTTT
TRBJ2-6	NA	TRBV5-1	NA	CASSLSRSGANVLTF	TGCGCCAGCAGTCTGTCTCGCTCTGGGGCCAACGTCCTGACTTTC
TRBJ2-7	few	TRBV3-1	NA	CASSFPGNREQYF	TGTGCCAGCAGTTTTCCCGGGAATCGCGAGCAGTACTTC
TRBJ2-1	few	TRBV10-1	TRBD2	CASSVAGGPGDEQFF	TGCGCCAGCAGCGTAGCGGGAGGGCCTGGAGATGAGCAGTTCTTC
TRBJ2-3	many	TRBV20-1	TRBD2	CSASFRLAGVFTDTQYF	TGCAGTGCTAGCTTCCGACTAGCGGGAGTCTTCACAGATACGCAGTATTTT
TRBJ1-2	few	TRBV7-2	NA	CASSPQGGVADGYTF	TGTGCCAGCAGCCCCCAAGGGGGTGTGGCAGACGGCTACACCTTC
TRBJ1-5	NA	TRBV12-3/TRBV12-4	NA	CASSTAGTGNGQPQHF	TGTGCCAGCAGTACCGCCGGGACGGGTAATGGTCAGCCCCAGCATTTT
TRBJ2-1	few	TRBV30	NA	CAWSFAYNEQFF	TGTGCCTGGAGCTTTGCCTACAATGAGCAGTTCTTC
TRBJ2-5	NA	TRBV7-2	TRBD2	CASSVDSPSGSPKTQYF	TGTGCCAGCAGCGTCGACAGCCCTAGCGGGAGCCCTAAGACCCAGTACTTC
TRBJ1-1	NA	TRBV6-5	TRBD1	CASRGVGTVGEAFF	TGTGCCAGCAGGGGGGTTGGGACAGTGGGGGAAGCTTTCTTT
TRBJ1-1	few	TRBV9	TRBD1	CASSVTGGVNTEAFF	TGTGCCAGCAGCGTAACAGGGGGAGTGAACACTGAAGCTTTCTTT
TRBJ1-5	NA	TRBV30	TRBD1	CAWSSQGGGQPQHF	TGTGCCTGGAGCAGTCAAGGGGGCGGTCAGCCCCAGCATTTT
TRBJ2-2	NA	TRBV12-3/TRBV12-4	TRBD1	CASGDQGRGSTGELFF	TGTGCCAGCGGGGACCAGGGCAGGGGGAGCACCGGGGAGCTGTTTTTT
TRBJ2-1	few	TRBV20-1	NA	CSAAPPGHEQFF	TGCAGTGCCGCCCCCCCGGGGCATGAGCAGTTCTTC
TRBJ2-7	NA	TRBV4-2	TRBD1	CASSYGTGESYEQYF	TGTGCCAGCAGCTATGGGACAGGTGAATCCTACGAGCAGTACTTC
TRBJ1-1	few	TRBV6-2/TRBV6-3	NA	CASRFKFEAFF	TGTGCCAGCAGGTTTAAATTTGAAGCTTTCTTT
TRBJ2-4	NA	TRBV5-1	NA	CASSPTGENIQYF	TGCGCCAGCAGCCCGACTGGGGAAAACATTCAGTACTTC
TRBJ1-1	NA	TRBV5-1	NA	CASSLEASPTEAFF	TGCGCCAGCAGCTTGGAGGCAAGTCCCACTGAAGCTTTCTTT
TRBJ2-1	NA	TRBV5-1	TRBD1	CASSRQGSSYNEQFF	TGCGCCAGCAGCAGACAGGGCAGCTCCTACAATGAGCAGTTCTTC
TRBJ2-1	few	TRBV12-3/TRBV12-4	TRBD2	CASSSSGSGTEQFF	TGTGCCAGCAGTTCTAGCGGGAGTGGTACTGAGCAGTTCTTC
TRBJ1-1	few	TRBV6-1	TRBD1	CASRNRGNTEAFF	TGTGCCAGCAGGAACAGGGGGAACACTGAAGCTTTCTTT
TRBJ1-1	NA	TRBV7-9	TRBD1	CASSRPQGARTEAFF	TGTGCCAGCAGCAGACCACAGGGGGCGCGGACTGAAGCTTTCTTT
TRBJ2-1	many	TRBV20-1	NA	CSARDGSSSYNEQFF	TGCAGTGCTAGAGATGGCAGTAGCTCCTACAATGAGCAGTTCTTC
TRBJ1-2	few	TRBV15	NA	CATSRDGRSGYTF	TGTGCCACCAGCAGAGATGGTCGATCAGGCTACACCTTC
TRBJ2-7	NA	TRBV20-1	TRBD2	CSALAAGGPREQYF	TGCAGTGCCCTAGCCGCGGGAGGGCCTCGTGAGCAGTACTTC
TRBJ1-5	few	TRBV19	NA	CASSISQSQPQHF	TGTGCCAGTAGTATATCGCAGAGTCAGCCCCAGCATTTT
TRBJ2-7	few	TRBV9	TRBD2	CASSVASGGAYEQYF	TGTGCCAGCAGCGTAGCGTCGGGGGGAGCCTACGAGCAGTACTTC
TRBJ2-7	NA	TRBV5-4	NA	CASSSTGYPREQYF	TGTGCCAGCAGCTCCACAGGGTACCCCCGCGAGCAGTACTTC
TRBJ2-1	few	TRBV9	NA	CASSVTLPGNFNEQFF	TGTGCCAGCAGCGTAACCCTCCCGGGGAACTTCAATGAGCAGTTCTTC
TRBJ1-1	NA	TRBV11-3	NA	CASSLVPVFMNTEAFF	TGTGCCAGCAGCTTAGTACCAGTATTTATGAACACTGAAGCTTTCTTT
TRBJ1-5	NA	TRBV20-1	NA	CSASPREATSNQPQHF	TGCAGTGCTAGTCCCCGGGAGGCGACGAGCAATCAGCCCCAGCATTTT
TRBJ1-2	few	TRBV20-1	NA	CSARPRALSRGYTF	TGCAGTGCTAGACCCCGGGCCCTCAGTCGTGGCTACACCTTC
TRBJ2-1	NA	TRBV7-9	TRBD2	CASSFGSGPTNEQFF	TGTGCCAGCAGCTTCGGTAGCGGGCCGACTAATGAGCAGTTCTTC
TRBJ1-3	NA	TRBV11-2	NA	CASSLSSNTIYF	TGTGCCAGCAGCTTATCGTCTAACACCATATATTTT
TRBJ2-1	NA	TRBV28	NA	CASRDLDEQFF	TGTGCCAGCCGAGATTTGGATGAGCAGTTCTTC